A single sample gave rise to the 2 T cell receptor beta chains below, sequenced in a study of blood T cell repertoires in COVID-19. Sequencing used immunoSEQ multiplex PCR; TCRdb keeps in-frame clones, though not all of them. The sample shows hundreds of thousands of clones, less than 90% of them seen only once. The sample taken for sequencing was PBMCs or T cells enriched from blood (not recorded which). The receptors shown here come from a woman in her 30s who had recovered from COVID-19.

This CDR3 reads CASSAGTGFNEKLFF. CDR3 nucleotides: TGTGCCAGCAGCGCAGGGACAGGATTTAATGAAAAACTGTTTTTT. This chain links TRBV9 with TRBJ1-4; 8 positions match TRBD1. The length of the CDR3 is 15 residues. The germline gives CDR1 SGDLS, CDR2 YYNGEE. The V segment lost 3 bases and the J segment 4 bases; nucleotides outside the gene matches: 5.

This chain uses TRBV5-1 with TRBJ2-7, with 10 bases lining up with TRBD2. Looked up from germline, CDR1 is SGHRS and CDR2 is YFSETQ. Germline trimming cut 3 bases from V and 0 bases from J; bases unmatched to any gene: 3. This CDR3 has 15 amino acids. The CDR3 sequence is CASSWGTSDSYEQYF. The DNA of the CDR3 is TGCGCCAGCAGCTGGGGGACTAGCGACTCCTACGAGCAGTACTTC.